This entry describes one T cell receptor (beta chain). Its antigen is undetermined. The CDR3 runs to 13 residues. CDR1 and CDR2 (germline): LNHDA, SQIVND (reference sequence). The germline V and J ends were trimmed by 1 base and 3 bases, with 6 bases remaining between them. This specimen belongs to a study of T-cell memory formation after mild COVID-19. The study's findings and limits: Mainly in CM and EM were contracting CD4+ clones; CD8+ were in EMRA. Memory cells collected pre-infection included some clones that later responded, suggesting cross-reactive memory joined.

TCRdb redid the calling of the 5' RACE reads with MiXCR, one entry per CDR3 protein. The data hold 540,000 or so distinct CDR3 sequences, with roughly 20% observed a single time. J is TRBJ2-5 and V is TRBV19; D not resolved. Material: PBMCs or a T cell subset sorted from them (not recorded which). This clonotype originated in an adult woman who had mild COVID-19 (a few samples of this study predate the infection). Cell type and time point are not known. CDR3: CASSIGSKETQYF. The CDR3 nucleotides are TGTGCCAGTAGTATAGGATCCAAAGAGACCCAGTACTTC.